This TCR beta chain was sequenced for a study of blood T cell repertoires in COVID-19 (TCRdb year 2020). About the study as a whole: Collaborator samples came from the United States, Italy and Spain and covered acute and convalescent phases of COVID-19. The prospective study material was composed of cDNA or gDNA derived from T cells, B-cell-depleted T cells, or PBMCs. Subjects who had been exposed to COVID-19, were actively infected with it, or had recovered from it provided the deeply sampled blood TCRbeta repertoires that made up the dataset. The repertoires were released in a freely available public database intended as a resource for research on the immune response to SARS-CoV-2. The samples were drawn from two sources: the first 160 participants of the ongoing ImmuneRACE study, and 1,200 or so subjects contributed by 6 global collaborators. A de-identified subject ID, COVID-19 status, age in years and sex were almost always included in the sample metadata. Where available, HLA class I and class II types were taken from metadata supplied by the sample provider and were not determined by assay-based typing. The paper's findings and limits, for the study overall: Clinical and demographic metadata were provided uncurated, with the amount varying by source and participant.

Of note for this clone: Its antigen is currently not known. No much larger clone is present one base from it, and per-base qualities are unavailable.

The immunoSEQ Assay, a bias-controlled multiplex PCR, was used to amplify TCRbeta CDR3 regions from genomic DNA. The original methods were these. The number of nucleated cells in each sample was estimated by amplification of reference gene primers within the assay. Sequence reads were collapsed and filtered to measure the absolute abundance of every unique TCRbeta CDR3 rearrangement. For each sample, productive Simpson clonality was calculated by taking the square root of Simpson's diversity index across productive rearrangements. Sourced from immuneACCESS, this table was stored by TCRdb with only in-frame sequences that have V and J called. A share of the clones is absent; for the studies checked, an unresolved V gene accounts for under half, and the remainder has no known explanation. V and J calls and clone size are those listed in that table; D and trimming were worked out from the DNA. In this sample the table shows about 310,000 clones, around 86% of which occur a single time. The top ten constitute 1% of the sample.

Whole blood was collected in K2EDTA tubes by collaborating institutions according to the institutions' own protocols. For TCRbeta analysis, collaborators shipped samples in one of three forms: frozen whole blood, isolated PBMCs, or DNA extracted from either of those sample types. From the germline V gene, CDR1 is MDHEN and CDR2 is SYDVKM. Spanning cysteine to phenylalanine, the CDR3 consists of 15 amino acids. Of the read, only the CDR3 DNA is kept; its 45 bases are in frame from base 1. Trimmed from V: 6 bases; trimmed from J: 2 bases; junction bases lacking a gene match: 5. This sequence originates from a man between 45 and 60 years old with active or convalescent COVID-19. Sequences were obtained from peripheral blood. In this chain, TRBV28 is recombined with TRBJ2-3, with 10 central nucleotides matching TRBD1. The CDR3 amino acid sequence is: CASSSGTGATDTQYF. The DNA sequence is as follows: TGTGCCAGCAGCTCCGGGACAGGGGCCACAGATACGCAGTATTTT.